These 3 T cell receptor beta chains were sequenced from one sample in a study of Graves' ophthalmopathy and Graves' hyperthyroidism. Transcripts of RNA were the source for amplifying TCR beta CDR3 regions. RT-PCR with HTBI primers came first, then second-round multiplex PCR. TCRdb passed the multiplex PCR reads through MiXCR, listing each CDR3 protein once. In the table there are roughly 700,000 distinct CDR3 sequences, roughly two fifths of which are singletons. The sequenced material came from peripheral blood. The receptors were gathered from an adult man with Graves' ophthalmopathy.

With respect to this clonotype: At one of its ends the junction is not consistent with the germline gene, which may arise from a read error. V usage is TRBV10-3 and J usage is TRBJ1-2; 7 positions match TRBD1. Germline V gives CDR1 ENHRY, CDR2 SYGVKD. The CDR3 contains 15 residues. As DNA, the CDR3 is TGTGCCAGCAGTTCTGGACAGGTCGTAGGCTATGGCTACACCTTC. Translating it yields CASSSGQVVGYGYTF.

The V call is TRBV11-2, the J call TRBJ1-1; D may be TRBD1 (5 bases). CDR3 length: 13 residues. Trimming left V 5 bases short and J 6 bases short, with 13 bases between. Germline assignment: CDR1 SGHAT and CDR2 FQNNGV. For the CDR3, the DNA is TGTGCCAGCAGCCGGGTGTGGGACCCTGAAGCTTTCTTT. Its protein product is CASSRVWDPEAFF.

This clonotype has at least ten counts. The gene calls are TRBV25-1 and TRBJ1-1, with D perhaps matching TRBD1 (5 bases). CDR1 is MGHDK, CDR2 SYGVNS, per germline. The V and J ends lost 1 base and 5 bases respectively, with 8 bases between them. There are 13 residues in the CDR3. The CDR3, as DNA: TGTGCCAGCAGTGAATCGGGACGGACTGAAGCTTTCTTT. Its translation is CASSESGRTEAFF.